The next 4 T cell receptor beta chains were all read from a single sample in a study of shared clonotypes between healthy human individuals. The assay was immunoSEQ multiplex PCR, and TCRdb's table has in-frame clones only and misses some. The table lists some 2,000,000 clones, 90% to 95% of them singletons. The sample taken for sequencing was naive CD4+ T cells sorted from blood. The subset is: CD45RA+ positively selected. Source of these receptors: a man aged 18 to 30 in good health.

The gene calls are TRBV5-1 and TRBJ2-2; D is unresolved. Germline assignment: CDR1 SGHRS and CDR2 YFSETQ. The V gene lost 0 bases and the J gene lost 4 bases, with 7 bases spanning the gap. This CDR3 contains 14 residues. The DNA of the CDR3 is TGCGCCAGCAGCTTGGTGGGCGCCACCGGGGAGCTGTTTTTT. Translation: CASSLVGATGELFF. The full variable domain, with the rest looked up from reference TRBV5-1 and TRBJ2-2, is KAGVTQTPRYLIKTRGQQVTLSCSPISGHRSVSWYQQTPGQGLQFLFEYFSETQRNKGNFPGRFSGRQFSNSRSEMNVSTLELGDSALYLCASSLVGATGELFFGEGSRLTVL.

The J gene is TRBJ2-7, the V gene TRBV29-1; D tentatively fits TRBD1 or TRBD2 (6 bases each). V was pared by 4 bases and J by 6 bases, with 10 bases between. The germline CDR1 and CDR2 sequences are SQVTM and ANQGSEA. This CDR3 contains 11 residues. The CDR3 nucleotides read TGCAGCGTTGCGGAGGGGGTCGAGCAGTACTTC. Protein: CSVAEGVEQYF.

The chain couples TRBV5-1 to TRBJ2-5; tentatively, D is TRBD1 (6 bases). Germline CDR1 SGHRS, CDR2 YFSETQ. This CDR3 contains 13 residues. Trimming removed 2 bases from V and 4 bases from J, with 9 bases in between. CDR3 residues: CASSFRGSETQYF. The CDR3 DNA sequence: TGCGCCAGCAGCTTCAGGGGATCAGAGACCCAGTACTTC.

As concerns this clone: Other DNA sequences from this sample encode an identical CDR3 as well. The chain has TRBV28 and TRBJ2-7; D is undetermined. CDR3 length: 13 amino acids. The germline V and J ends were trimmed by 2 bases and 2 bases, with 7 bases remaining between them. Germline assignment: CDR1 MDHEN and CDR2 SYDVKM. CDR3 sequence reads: CASSLGQPYEQYF. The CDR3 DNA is TGTGCCAGCAGTTTAGGGCAGCCCTACGAGCAGTACTTC.